This entry lists 24 T cell receptor beta chains sequenced from one sample in a study of cytomegalovirus exposure and HLA in healthy donors. Sequenced by immunoSEQ multiplex PCR; TCRdb stores in-frame clones only, minus some. Of roughly 330,000 clones listed, around 90% are singletons. Sequencing used PBMCs. These TCRs come from a woman younger than 45 in good health and CMV-seropositive.

The chain has TRBV5-6 and TRBJ1-4, with TRBD1 identical over 9 bases. The CDR3 length is 14 residues. The V and J ends lost 3 bases and 7 bases, in that order; junction bases with no gene match: 4. Germline assignment: CDR1 SGHDT and CDR2 YYEEEE. The CDR3 DNA follows: TGTGCCAGCAGCTACGGGACAGGGCCTGAAAAACTGTTTTTT. Encoded protein: CASSYGTGPEKLFF. Variable domain in full (rest from reference TRBV5-6 and TRBJ1-4): DAGVTQSPTHLIKTRGQQVTLRCSPKSGHDTVSWYQQALGQGPQFIFQYYEEEERQRGNFPDRFSGHQFPNYSSELNVNALLLGDSALYLCASSYGTGPEKLFFGSGTQLSVL.

With respect to this clone: The same CDR3 can be traced to other DNA sequences in this sample. The chain combines TRBV18 with TRBJ2-1, with 13 positions matching TRBD2. Germline CDR1 KGHSH, CDR2 LQKENI. The CDR3 is 15 amino acids. J was trimmed by 9 bases and V by 6 bases; bases with no gene match: 8. CDR3 sequence: CASSPRLAGGGEQFF. The CDR3 DNA follows: TGTGCCAGCTCCCCTCGACTAGCGGGAGGAGGTGAGCAGTTCTTC.

This chain joins TRBV18 and TRBJ1-1, with 9 bases identical to TRBD1. The germline V gene encodes CDR1 KGHSH and CDR2 LQKENI. The CDR3 has 16 amino acids. V lost 0 bases to trimming and J lost 3 bases; unmatched junction nucleotides: 5. The CDR3 spells CASSPPSGTGYTEAFF. The DNA of the CDR3 is TGTGCCAGCTCACCACCATCAGGGACAGGGTACACTGAAGCTTTCTTT. The whole variable domain, remainder taken from reference TRBV18 and TRBJ1-1, is NAGVMQNPRHLVRRRGQEARLRCSPMKGHSHVYWYRQLPEEGLKFMVYLQKENIIDESGMPKERFSAEFPKEGPSILRIQQVVRGDSAAYFCASSPPSGTGYTEAFFGQGTRLTVV.

The chain combines TRBV11-1 with TRBJ2-5; 11 bases fit TRBD1. This CDR3 region has 17 residues. V lost 5 bases, J lost 5 bases, and 13 bases stayed unmatched. The germline V gene has CDR1 SGHAT and CDR2 FQDESV (reference sequence). CDR3: CASSQGQGDWVGETQYF. CDR3 in DNA: TGTGCCAGCAGCCAGGGACAGGGGGATTGGGTAGGGGAGACCCAGTACTTC.

The chain links TRBV7-7 to TRBJ2-5, with TRBD2 as a possible D gene (6 bases). The V end lost 5 bases, the J end lost 2 bases, and 15 bases lay between the germline ends. The CDR3 is 15 amino acids. CDR1 is SSHAT and CDR2 is FNYEAQ in the germline V gene (reference sequence). CDR3 bases: TGTGCCAGCAGCCCGGCGTCCGGGAGACAAGAGACCCAGTACTTC. It specifies CASSPASGRQETQYF.

This clone was detected a few times. CDR3 in DNA: TGTGCCAGCAGCTCATCTAGCGGGGAGGGAGAGACCCAGTACTTC. Translation gives CASSSSSGEGETQYF. The V gene is TRBV7-3, the J gene TRBJ2-5, with 9 bases fitting TRBD2. CDR3 length equals 15 residues. Per the germline V gene, CDR1 is SGHTA and CDR2 is FQGTGA. V shed 4 bases and J 4 bases; nucleotides not matched to a gene: 7.

The rearrangement links TRBV28 to TRBJ2-7; 7 nucleotides match TRBD2. Trimming at V came to 0 bases and at J to 6 bases, leaving 17 bases not matched to a gene. The germline CDR1 and CDR2 sequences are MDHEN and SYDVKM. This CDR3 region has 18 residues. In DNA, the CDR3 is TGTGCCAGCAGTTTATGGCCTGGGGGAGGGTCGACCTACTTCGAGCAGTACTTC. Its translation: CASSLWPGGGSTYFEQYF.

The chain is built from TRBV4-3 and TRBJ2-2; 9 bases agree with TRBD1. This CDR3 is built from 14 residues. The J segment lost 4 bases and the V segment lost 8 bases, leaving 5 bases of the junction unmatched. The V gene's germline CDR1 is LGHNA and CDR2 YSLEER. The CDR3 nucleotides read TGCGCCAGCCAGCGGGACAGGGCCACCGGGGAGCTGTTTTTT. The encoded protein is CASQRDRATGELFF.

V is TRBV5-1 and J is TRBJ2-1; 14 nucleotides line up with TRBD2. V trimming: 5 bases; J trimming: 6 bases; junction bases outside the gene matches: 4. CDR1 and CDR2 (germline): SGHRS, YFSETQ. This CDR3 is built from 15 residues. CDR3 coding DNA: TGCGCCAGCAGGACTAGCGGGGGGGCGACCAATGAGCAGTTCTTC. It translates to CASRTSGGATNEQFF.

This chain uses TRBV4-2 with TRBJ2-6; D possibly corresponds to TRBD1 (5 bases). CDR1 is LGHNA and CDR2 is YNFKEQ in the germline V gene. The CDR3 consists of 18 residues. Trimming removed 0 bases at V and 0 bases at J, with 12 bases between. In DNA form, the CDR3 reads TGTGCCAGCAGCCAAGACAGGGTAGAAAGCTCTGGGGCCAACGTCCTGACTTTC. This gives the protein CASSQDRVESSGANVLTF.

The chain is built from TRBV6-1 and TRBJ1-6; the D gene is possibly TRBD1 (5 bases). The germline CDR1 and CDR2 sequences are MNHNS and SASEGT. V dropped 2 bases and J dropped 0 bases, with 17 bases sitting between them. The CDR3 runs to 19 residues. The CDR3 DNA sequence: TGTGCCAGCAGTGAACTGGCAGGGATAGTAAGCTCCTATAATTCACCCCTCCACTTT. Translated: CASSELAGIVSSYNSPLHF.

This chain connects TRBV19 to TRBJ2-3, with D perhaps TRBD1 (5 bases). Between the trimmed V and J ends, which lost 0 bases and 4 bases, there was a span of 5 bases. Germline V CDR1 and CDR2: LNHDA, SQIVND (reference sequence). CDR3 length: 13 residues. CDR3: CASSIDRADTQYF. The DNA of the CDR3 is TGTGCCAGTAGTATAGACAGGGCAGATACGCAGTATTTT.

The genes are TRBV28 and TRBJ2-7; 7 bases line up with TRBD2. The J segment lost 2 bases and the V segment lost 1 base, leaving 11 bases of the junction unmatched. Per the germline V gene, CDR1 is MDHEN and CDR2 is SYDVKM. The CDR3 totals 17 residues. CDR3 DNA sequence: TGTGCCAGCAGTTTATCTTCGGGCGGGAGATTCCCCTACGAGCAGTACTTC. Encoded protein: CASSLSSGGRFPYEQYF.

V is TRBV7-6 and J is TRBJ2-7, with a tentative D call TRBD1 (7 bases). Trimming shortened V by 4 bases and J by 0 bases, and 13 bases separated the two germline ends. Germline CDR1 is SGHVS and CDR2 is FNYEAQ. This CDR3 contains 15 residues. The DNA of the CDR3 is TGTGCCAGCAGCTCGACAGGGCGGGGCTCCTACGAGCAGTACTTC. Protein product: CASSSTGRGSYEQYF.

The CDR3 reads CASSIRLARGNEQFF. The CDR3 nucleotides read TGTGCCAGTAGTATCCGACTAGCCCGGGGTAATGAGCAGTTCTTC. The J gene is TRBJ2-1, the V gene TRBV19; 7 bases align to TRBD2. The CDR3 runs 15 residues. V was clipped by 3 bases and J by 7 bases; unmatched bases: 9. In germline, CDR1 is LNHDA, CDR2 SQIVND (reference sequence).

The rearrangement joins TRBV5-4 to TRBJ2-1; possible D gene TRBD2, 6 bases. V shed 0 bases and J shed 15 bases, with 16 bases lying between them. CDR3 length: 13 residues. Germline-derived CDR1 and CDR2 are SGHNT and YYREEE (reference sequence). CDR3 nucleotides: TGTGCCAGCAGCTTGGCCGGTCGGGAGCGACTGTTCTTC. Amino acid sequence: CASSLAGRERLFF. Filled out from reference TRBV5-4 and TRBJ2-1, the complete variable domain reads ETGVTQSPTHLIKTRGQQVTLRCSSQSGHNTVSWYQQALGQGPQFIFQYYREEENGRGNFPPRFSGLQFPNYSSELNVNALELDDSALYLCASSLAGRERLFFGPGTRLTVL.

The chain carries TRBV20-1 and TRBJ2-5, with D unclear. V shed 2 bases and J shed 7 bases, with 5 bases lying between them. CDR3 length equals 10 residues. Per germline, CDR1 DFQATT and CDR2 SNEGSKA (reference sequence). The CDR3 reads CSARLVTQYF. CDR3 nucleotides: TGCAGTGCTAGACTGGTGACCCAGTACTTC.

The chain employs TRBV18 and TRBJ2-7; D is unclear. The ends were cut back, 2 bases at V and 0 bases at J, with 5 bases in the middle. CDR1 KGHSH and CDR2 LQKENI come from the germline V gene. The CDR3 covers 13 residues. DNA of the CDR3: TGTGCCAGCTCACCATTCACCTCCTACGAGCAGTACTTC. It translates to CASSPFTSYEQYF.

This chain connects TRBV2 to TRBJ2-7; D is ambiguous. V was clipped by 4 bases and J by 0 bases, with 7 bases between them. The CDR3 covers 13 residues. The V gene's germline CDR1 is SNHLY and CDR2 FYNNEI. The CDR3 sequence is CASSARTSYEQYF. As DNA, the CDR3 is TGTGCCAGCAGTGCCCGGACCTCCTACGAGCAGTACTTC.

The chain uses TRBV30 and TRBJ1-5; D gene uncertain. Germline-derived CDR1 and CDR2 are GTSNPN and SVGIG (reference sequence). V dropped 0 bases and J dropped 6 bases, with 6 bases sitting between them. The CDR3 runs to 12 residues. The CDR3 protein is CAWSVRGQPQHF. CDR3 in DNA: TGTGCCTGGAGTGTACGGGGTCAGCCCCAGCATTTT.

The rearrangement joins TRBV29-1 to TRBJ1-5; 9 positions match TRBD1. CDR3 length: 13 residues. Germline trimming cut 4 bases from V and 7 bases from J; bases unmatched to any gene: 5. Germline V gene data show CDR1 as SQVTM and CDR2 as ANQGSEA. The CDR3 coding sequence is TGCAGCGTTGTTACAGGGGGCGGCCAGCCCCAGCATTTT. Translating it yields CSVVTGGGQPQHF.

This chain links TRBV29-1 with TRBJ2-7; 10 nucleotides agree with TRBD2. CDR3 length equals 14 residues. CDR1 is SQVTM and CDR2 is ANQGSEA in the germline V gene. J lost 5 bases, V lost 4 bases, and 8 bases had no gene match. For the CDR3, the DNA is TGCAGCGTTGTACCTAGCGGGAGTCCCCACGAGCAGTACTTC. The encoded protein is CSVVPSGSPHEQYF.

The chain links TRBV5-1 to TRBJ1-1; 7 bases line up with TRBD1. The junction had 6 bases not matched to a gene; V was cut back by 3 bases and J by 4 bases. Germline CDR1 is SGHRS and CDR2 is YFSETQ. CDR3 length equals 14 residues. The CDR3 DNA reads as TGCGCCAGCAGCTGGGACAGTCAAAGCACTGAAGCTTTCTTT. It encodes CASSWDSQSTEAFF.

The V call is TRBV25-1, the J call TRBJ2-4; no clear D gene. This CDR3 contains 16 residues. V was pared by 2 bases and J by 8 bases, with 19 bases between. The germline V gene encodes CDR1 MGHDK and CDR2 SYGVNS. The CDR3: CASSEGVSGRPDIQYF. Here the CDR3 DNA reads TGTGCCAGCAGTGAAGGAGTCTCTGGACGGCCCGACATTCAGTACTTC.